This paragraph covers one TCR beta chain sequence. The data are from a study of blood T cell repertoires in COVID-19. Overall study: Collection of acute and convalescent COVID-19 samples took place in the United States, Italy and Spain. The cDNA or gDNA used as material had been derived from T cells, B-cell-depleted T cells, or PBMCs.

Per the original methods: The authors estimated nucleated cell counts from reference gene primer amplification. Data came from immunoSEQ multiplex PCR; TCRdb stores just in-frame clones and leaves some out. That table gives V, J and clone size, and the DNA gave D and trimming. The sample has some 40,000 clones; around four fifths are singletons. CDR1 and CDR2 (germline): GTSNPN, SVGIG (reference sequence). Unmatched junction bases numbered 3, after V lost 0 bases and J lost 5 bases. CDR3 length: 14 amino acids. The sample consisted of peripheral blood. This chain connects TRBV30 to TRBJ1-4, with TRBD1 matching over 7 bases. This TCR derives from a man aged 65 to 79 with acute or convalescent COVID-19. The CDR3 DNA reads TGTGCCTGGAGTGTAATGACAGGGAATGAAAAACTGTTTTTT. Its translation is CAWSVMTGNEKLFF.